The TCR beta chain described here comes from a study of OX40 agonist ivuxolimab in advanced cancers. Study-wide background: Clinicians treated patients with ivuxolimab, an agonistic anti-OX40 (CD134) antibody. Ivuxolimab was administered intravenously to patients at 0.01 to 10 mg/kg every 2 weeks. Partial responses were achieved by three patients: one hepatocellular carcinoma, two cutaneous melanoma. General study points: The investigators did not determine what antigen specificity the expanded peripheral T cells had.

Sequencing was performed with immunoSEQ multiplex PCR; in TCRdb, only in-frame clones are kept and a portion is missing. This sample has 81,000 or so clones, with around 90% found just once. With respect to this clone: The antigen remains unidentified. The sample contains more than one DNA sequence encoding this CDR3.

CDR1 is SGHNT and CDR2 is YYREEE in the germline V gene (reference sequence). The germline V and J ends were trimmed by 0 bases and 4 bases, with 7 bases remaining between them. This CDR3 comprises 13 residues. Specimen: CD4+ or CD8+ T cells sorted from blood, collected in a trial of the OX40 agonist ivuxolimab. This TCR was recovered from an adult with an advanced solid tumor such as melanoma, head and neck, liver or kidney cancer. The V gene is TRBV5-4, the J gene TRBJ2-5; the D call may be TRBD1 or TRBD2 (5 bases each). CDR3 in amino acids: CASSLEGRETQYF. Written as DNA, the CDR3 is TGTGCCAGCAGCTTGGAGGGGAGAGAGACCCAGTACTTC.